The 5 T cell receptor beta chains below come from one sample, sequenced in a study of blood T cell repertoires in COVID-19. Produced via immunoSEQ multiplex PCR; TCRdb's table is partial and in-frame only. Among nearly 250,000 clones listed, approximately 82% were seen once. What was sequenced was peripheral blood. These receptors were obtained from a woman of 80 years or more with acute or convalescent COVID-19.

About this clone: One junction end does not reproduce the germline sequence, and a read error may be involved. The chain uses TRBV28 and TRBJ2-1; 8 nucleotides match TRBD2. Germline values: CDR1 MDHEN, CDR2 SYDVKM. This CDR3 spans 15 amino acids. For the CDR3, the DNA is TGTGCAAGCAGTCGGCTAGCGGGTAACTACAATGAGCAGTTCTTC. Amino acids: CASSRLAGNYNEQFF.

The V gene is TRBV19, the J gene TRBJ1-5; 7 bases agree with TRBD1. Germline V gene lookup returns CDR1 LNHDA and CDR2 SQIVND (reference sequence). The CDR3 is 13 residues long. Unmatched junction bases numbered 6, after V lost 7 bases and J lost 6 bases. The CDR3 protein is CASTDRVAQPQHF. CDR3 coding DNA: TGTGCCAGTACTGACAGGGTCGCTCAGCCCCAGCATTTT.

This chain uses TRBV5-1 with TRBJ1-2; 7 bases match TRBD1. Trimming removed 0 bases from V and 7 bases from J; junction bases left unmatched: 3. This CDR3 region has 13 residues. CDR1 and CDR2 (germline): SGHRS, YFSETQ. The CDR3 protein is CASSLEGASGYTF. The CDR3 nucleotides read TGCGCCAGCAGCTTGGAGGGGGCTTCTGGCTACACCTTC.

V and J are TRBV29-1 and TRBJ2-3; TRBD1 matches 9 bases. J gave up 6 bases and V 8 bases, and 12 bases lay outside the gene matches. The CDR3 spans 14 residues. Germline CDR1 and CDR2: SQVTM and ANQGSEA. Written as DNA, the CDR3 is TGCAGCTCGAGCCCCGGGACAGGGAGGGATACGCAGTATTTT. Its protein product is CSSSPGTGRDTQYF.

CDR3 nucleotide sequence: TGCGCCAGCAGCACTCAGGCTAGCGGGGGCTCCTACGAGCAGTACTTC. It encodes CASSTQASGGSYEQYF. The chain is built from TRBV5-1 and TRBJ2-7, with 10 bases lining up with TRBD2. The V gene's germline CDR1 is SGHRS and CDR2 YFSETQ. This CDR3 has 16 residues. V gave up 4 bases and J gave up 0 bases; unmatched junction bases: 7.